A single sample gave rise to the 19 T cell receptor beta chains below, sequenced in a study of T cells in Graves' hyperthyroidism and ophthalmopathy (dated by TCRdb to about 2019). Libraries were constructed by multiplex PCR. The sample was run on an Illumina HiSeq 2000. The TCR beta CDR3 regions were amplified from RNA transcripts. The TCR CDR3 was subjected to a first round of RT-PCR using the HTBI primer set and the Qiagen OneStep RT-PCR kit. TCRdb ran its own pipeline on the public reads, namely fastp trimming at Q25 and MiXCR clone calling, and kept in-frame beta chains. Every entry covers one CDR3 protein and lists the most common genes and DNA from its rows. The table for this sample lists tens of thousands of distinct CDR3 sequences; roughly 49% of them were counted only once. Together, the top ten hold approximately 6% of the sample. Sequencing used blood. These receptors came from a woman aged 45-59 years with Graves' hyperthyroidism that later progressed to Graves' ophthalmopathy.

CDR3 nucleotides: TGCGCCAGCAGCTTGCGACTAGCGGGAGGCCATGAGCAGTTCTTC. Translating gives CASSLRLAGGHEQFF. This sequence joins TRBV4-1 and TRBJ2-1; TRBD2 matches 13 bases. Looked up from germline, CDR1 is MGHRA and CDR2 is YSYEKL. The CDR3 has 15 amino acids. V dropped 5 bases and J dropped 8; count of bases not matched to a gene: 6.

Ten or more counts support this clonotype. The CDR3: CASSLRSSGANVLTF. The CDR3 bases are TGCGCCAGCAGCTTGAGAAGCTCTGGGGCCAACGTCCTGACTTTC. The V and J genes are TRBV5-1 and TRBJ2-6; D remains ambiguous. Deletions cut 1 base from V and 0 bases from J, with 5 bases between. The CDR3 loop spans 15 amino acids. Germline-derived CDR1 and CDR2 are SGHRS and YFSETQ.

The chain employs TRBV20-1 and TRBJ1-2; TRBD1 might be the D (5 bases). Per germline, CDR1 DFQATT and CDR2 SNEGSKA (reference sequence). This CDR3 has 14 amino acids. Between the trimmed V and J ends, which lost 3 bases and 8 bases, there was a span of 19 bases. CDR3: CSASLGAEGNGYTF. The CDR3 nucleotides are TGCAGTGCTAGTTTAGGGGCAGAAGGGAACGGCTACACCTTC.

J is TRBJ1-3 and V is TRBV12-3 or TRBV12-4; D possibly corresponds to TRBD1 (5 bases). V lost 3 bases, J lost 3 bases, and 15 bases lay in between. The CDR3 is 16 amino acids. The CDR3 region is CASSFRGRGLGNTIYF. The CDR3 DNA sequence: TGTGCCAGCAGTTTCCGGGGGAGGGGTCTTGGAAACACCATATATTTT.

The rearrangement uses TRBV9 and TRBJ2-2; D assignment may be TRBD1 or TRBD2 (6 bases each). Looked up from germline, CDR1 is SGDLS and CDR2 is YYNGEE. The CDR3 has 15 residues. The V and J ends lost 1 base and 3 bases respectively, with 10 bases between them. The CDR3 DNA reads TGTGCCAGCAGCGTACCCGGGGGCTACACCGGGGAGCTGTTTTTT. It encodes CASSVPGGYTGELFF.

In regard to this clonotype: The junction departs from the called germline gene at one end, perhaps through a read error. The chain combines TRBV6-1 with TRBJ2-2; no reliable D call. The germline CDR1 and CDR2 sequences are MNHNS and SASEGT. The CDR3 is 15 amino acids. The CDR3 loop reads CACRPSITPTGELFF. In nucleotides, the CDR3 is TGTGCCTGCAGGCCTAGTATCACGCCCACCGGGGAGCTGTTTTTT.

This clonotype has a count of ten or more. The chain recombines TRBV27 with TRBJ1-2; unclear D gene. The V end was cut by 7 bases, the J end by 8 bases, with 20 bases between. Germline V gene sequence: CDR1 MNHEY, CDR2 SMNVEV (reference sequence). This CDR3 spans 14 amino acids. The DNA of the CDR3 is TGTGCCAGCAAGTCTCAACCGGTTGGTCGGGGCTACACCTTC. Protein: CASKSQPVGRGYTF.

The V call is TRBV5-1, the J call TRBJ2-3; 7 nucleotides agree with TRBD1. This CDR3 contains 14 residues. The V gene's germline CDR1 is SGHRS and CDR2 YFSETQ. V was pared by 5 bases and J by 11 bases, with 14 bases of the junction left unmatched. The CDR3 loop reads CASRTGTVNNEQYF. CDR3 nucleotides: TGCGCCAGCAGAACCGGGACAGTCAACAATGAGCAGTATTTT. The complete variable domain, with remaining parts taken from reference TRBV5-1 and TRBJ2-3, reads KAGVTQTPRYLIKTRGQQVTLSCSPISGHRSVSWYQQTPGQGLQFLFEYFSETQRNKGNFPGRFSGRQFSNSRSEMNVSTLELGDSALYLCASRTGTVNNEQYFGPGTRLTVL.

There are many counts of this clonotype. V is TRBV18 and J is TRBJ1-6; a weak D match, TRBD1 (6 bases). Germline V gene lookup returns CDR1 KGHSH and CDR2 LQKENI. V was pared by 1 base and J by 8 bases, with 15 bases between. CDR3 length equals 16 residues. The CDR3 nucleotides are TGTGCCAGCTCACCACTAGAAGGGGGACGGGATTCACCCCTCCACTTT. This sequence encodes CASSPLEGGRDSPLHF.

This clonotype was detected many times. V gene TRBV4-1 combines with J gene TRBJ1-1; D uncertain. Germline V lookup: CDR1 MGHRA, CDR2 YSYEKL. V lost 0 bases to trimming and J lost 5 bases, with 13 bases between them. The CDR3 loop spans 15 amino acids. CDR3 bases: TGCGCCAGCAGCCAAGATACGGGTCTGGGGACTGAAGCTTTCTTT. Translation: CASSQDTGLGTEAFF.

This clonotype was seen many times. The rearrangement joins TRBV5-4 to TRBJ2-2; D call uncertain. Germline-derived CDR1 and CDR2 are SGHNT and YYREEE (reference sequence). This CDR3 has 17 amino acids. The ends were cut back, 1 base at V and 0 bases at J, with 13 bases in the middle. The CDR3: CASSLSQRSPNTGELFF. The CDR3 nucleotides are TGTGCCAGCAGCTTGTCACAGAGAAGCCCGAACACCGGGGAGCTGTTTTTT.

This clonotype was seen ten or more times. This sequence joins TRBV3-1 and TRBJ1-1; D is perhaps TRBD1 (5 bases). The germline CDR1 and CDR2 sequences are LGHDT and YNNKEL (reference sequence). The CDR3 length is 15 residues. V was trimmed by 4 bases and J by 6 bases, leaving 18 bases between them. The CDR3, as DNA: TGTGCCAGCAGCCCCTCTGGGGGGAGGTTAGCTGAAGCTTTCTTT. It is translated as CASSPSGGRLAEAFF.

This clonotype was found many times. This rearrangement joins TRBV11-3 to TRBJ2-7; TRBD2 agrees at 7 bases. The CDR3 is 17 amino acids. Trimming cost V 3 bases and J 5 bases; bases outside gene matches: 16. Germline V lookup: CDR1 SGHNT, CDR2 YENEEA. This CDR3 is CASSFGSRVLARNEQYF. The CDR3 DNA reads TGTGCCAGCAGCTTTGGGTCGAGGGTACTAGCGCGAAACGAGCAGTACTTC. Using reference TRBV11-3 and TRBJ2-7 for the parts outside the CDR3, the full variable domain is EAGVVQSPRYKIIEKKQPVAFWCNPISGHNTLYWYLQNLGQGPELLIRYENEEAVDDSQLPKDRFSAERLKGVDSTLKIQPAELGDSAVYLCASSFGSRVLARNEQYFGPGTRLTVT.

The chain couples TRBV20-1 to TRBJ2-1, with 7 bases matching TRBD2. Trimming at V came to 0 bases and at J to 8 bases, leaving 7 bases not matched to a gene. The CDR3 consists of 14 residues. Germline-derived CDR1 and CDR2 are DFQATT and SNEGSKA (reference sequence). The CDR3 region has the DNA TGCAGTGCTAGAGATCTGGGAGGGCCGGATGAGCAGTTCTTC. Its protein product is CSARDLGGPDEQFF.

The chain joins TRBV29-1 to TRBJ2-7; 7 bases align to TRBD2. The length of the CDR3 is 12 residues. Germline-derived CDR1 and CDR2 are SQVTM and ANQGSEA. V trimming: 3 bases; J trimming: 4 bases; junction bases outside the gene matches: 3. The CDR3 region is CSVEAGDYEQYF. CDR3 bases: TGCAGCGTTGAGGCGGGAGATTACGAGCAGTACTTC.

This clonotype was seen many times. This chain uses TRBV30 with TRBJ2-3; 7 nucleotides line up with TRBD2. With V trimmed by 1 base and J by 3 bases, 4 bases remained unmatched. Germline V gives CDR1 GTSNPN, CDR2 SVGIG (reference sequence). This CDR3 is 14 amino acids long. The CDR3 nucleotides are TGTGCCTGGAGTGGCGGGAGTTGGACAGATACGCAGTATTTT. Its translation is CAWSGGSWTDTQYF.

By sample fraction, this clonotype is medium-sized (0.01 to 0.1%). The chain employs TRBV20-1 and TRBJ2-7; the D gene is possibly TRBD1 (6 bases). The CDR3 contains 11 residues. Germline CDR1 and CDR2: DFQATT and SNEGSKA (reference sequence). Trimming removed 7 bases from V and 7 bases from J, with 14 bases in between. CDR3 in DNA: TGCAGTGTGGGCAGGGGCGGGGAGCAGTACTTC. It specifies CSVGRGGEQYF.

Relative to its sample, this clonotype is medium-sized. The rearrangement links TRBV24-1 to TRBJ2-1; 7 nucleotides match TRBD2. Germline V gene sequence: CDR1 KGHDR, CDR2 SFDVKD. The ends lost 3 bases at V and 5 bases at J; junction bases unmatched: 9. This CDR3 spans 16 amino acids. The CDR3 loop is CATSDPLGGPDNEQFF. In DNA form, the CDR3 reads TGTGCCACCAGTGATCCGCTGGGAGGGCCGGACAATGAGCAGTTCTTC.

In this sample, this clonotype turned up many times. This chain joins TRBV30 and TRBJ1-5; no definite D call. V was clipped by 0 bases and J by 2 bases, with 11 bases between them. CDR1 and CDR2 (germline): GTSNPN, SVGIG (reference sequence). The CDR3 is made up of 15 amino acids. The CDR3 here is CAWSVRGLGNQPQHF. In DNA, the CDR3 is TGTGCCTGGAGTGTACGAGGGTTAGGCAATCAGCCCCAGCATTTT.